This TCR beta chain was sequenced during a study of cytomegalovirus exposure and HLA in healthy donors. Across the study: Approximately 180 million T cells yielded around 100 million unique TCR beta sequences, as an earlier analysis found.

The sample holds one count of this clone. The target antigen is unknown. CDR3 length: 15 residues. V lost 5 bases to trimming and J lost 6 bases; unmatched junction nucleotides: 12. The germline V gene encodes CDR1 SNHLY and CDR2 FYNNEI. In the PCR, 60 Vbeta and 13 Jbeta primers were used. Clones were read by immunoSEQ multiplex PCR, and TCRdb kept only the in-frame ones, dropping some. In the table there are roughly 150,000 clones, approximately 80% of which are singletons. Points from the study as a whole: Analysis was performed later, and it showed HLA-associated TCR beta chains to be more clonally expanded than equally common others. Follow-up analysis later connected one missense variant in DCLRE1C with trimming of TCR beta V- and J-genes. Cytomegalovirus status, reportedly, was diagnosed with high specificity and sensitivity by the classifier.

The rearrangement uses TRBV2 and TRBJ1-1, with 7 bases identical to TRBD1. The clonotype was recovered from a man aged 35-49 years in good health and CMV-seropositive. The sequencing sample was made of PBMCs. CDR3 region: CASSLTQGVASEAFF. CDR3 nucleotide sequence: TGTGCCAGCAGTTTGACCCAGGGGGTTGCTTCTGAAGCTTTCTTT.